These 13 T cell receptor beta chains were all obtained from the same sample, sequenced in a study of blood T cell repertoires in COVID-19. Libraries were prepared by immunoSEQ multiplex PCR; TCRdb keeps only in-frame clonotypes and omits some of them. The sample shows 450,000 or so clones, approximately 90% of them seen only once. The sample consisted of peripheral blood. These receptors all stem from a young man with COVID-19, enrolled during active disease.

The chain has TRBV3-1 (or the pseudogene TRBV3-2) and TRBJ1-5, with D unclear. Trimming pared 1 base from V and 4 bases from J, leaving 14 bases between. Germline CDR1 LGHDT, CDR2 YNNKEL (reference sequence). The CDR3 sequence is 16 residues long. The CDR3 loop is CASSQGAGPENQPQHF. CDR3 bases: TGTGCCAGCAGCCAAGGGGCAGGCCCTGAAAATCAGCCCCAGCATTTT.

This sequence joins TRBV6-5 and TRBJ1-6, with 10 bases that match TRBD1. CDR1 and CDR2 from the germline V gene are MNHEY and SVGAGI. This CDR3 comprises 15 residues. J was trimmed by 9 bases and V by 5 bases; bases with no gene match: 7. As DNA, the CDR3 is TGTGCCAGCAGTCCCGGTGGGACAGGGGTTTCACCCCTCCACTTT. Amino acid sequence: CASSPGGTGVSPLHF.

V is TRBV29-1 and J is TRBJ2-1; D is ambiguous. The CDR3 sequence is 14 residues long. Germline CDR1 and CDR2: SQVTM and ANQGSEA. Between the trimmed V and J ends, which lost 3 bases and 0 bases, there was a span of 9 bases. The CDR3 loop reads CSVELASSYNEQFF. The CDR3 nucleotides read TGCAGCGTTGAGTTGGCTAGCTCCTACAATGAGCAGTTCTTC.

The chain uses TRBV28 and TRBJ1-4; no reliable D call. V lost 6 bases to trimming and J lost 3 bases, with 17 bases between them. Per the germline V gene, CDR1 is MDHEN and CDR2 is SYDVKM. The CDR3 consists of 16 residues. Here the CDR3 reads CASRGLPTASNEKLFF. As DNA, the CDR3 is TGTGCCAGCAGGGGCCTCCCCACTGCATCTAATGAAAAACTGTTTTTT.

This chain uses TRBV28 with TRBJ1-4; D might be TRBD1 (6 bases). CDR1 MDHEN and CDR2 SYDVKM come from the germline V gene. The CDR3 has 12 residues. The V and J ends lost 5 bases and 14 bases respectively, with 15 bases between them. DNA of the CDR3: TGTGCCAGCAGTCTTTCCCGGACAGAGCTGTTTTTT. This encodes CASSLSRTELFF.

The chain combines TRBV4-1 with TRBJ2-3; 10 bases agree with TRBD2. The ends lost 4 bases at V and 5 bases at J; junction bases unmatched: 6. Germline lookup yields CDR1 MGHRA and CDR2 YSYEKL. CDR3 length: 15 amino acids. CDR3 nucleotides: TGCGCCAGCAGCCGAAGCGGGGGGGCCGAAGATACGCAGTATTTT. This encodes CASSRSGGAEDTQYF.

The CDR3 region is CASSPRGGTYTNEQFF. In DNA form, the CDR3 reads TGTGCCAGCAGCCCCCGCGGAGGGACTTATACGAATGAGCAGTTCTTC. This rearrangement joins TRBV7-9 to TRBJ2-1; D is possibly TRBD2 (6 bases). V lost 5 bases and J 7 bases, leaving 21 bases between the germline ends. CDR1 and CDR2 from the germline V gene are SEHNR and FQNEAQ (reference sequence). The CDR3 length is 16 residues.

This sequence joins TRBV7-9 and TRBJ1-1, with D perhaps matching TRBD1 (5 bases). V was cut by 1 base and J by 3 bases, with 12 bases left in between. The CDR3 runs to 15 residues. CDR1 is SEHNR, CDR2 FQNEAQ, per germline (reference sequence). The CDR3 bases are TGTGCCAGCAGCTTAGTGGGCGGAGGGGACACTGAAGCTTTCTTT. Amino acids: CASSLVGGGDTEAFF.

The rearrangement links TRBV6-1 to TRBJ1-2; TRBD1 might be the D (5 bases). Germline loops: CDR1 MNHNS, CDR2 SASEGT. The V and J ends lost 4 bases and 0 bases respectively, with 15 bases between them. The CDR3 is 16 amino acids. CDR3 sequence reads: CASSAYSGNANYGYTF. CDR3 sequence (DNA): TGTGCCAGCAGTGCTTATTCAGGGAATGCTAACTATGGCTACACCTTC.

The V call is TRBV12-3 or TRBV12-4, the J call TRBJ1-4; the D gene is possibly TRBD1 (6 bases). This CDR3 contains 13 residues. V was trimmed by 3 bases and J by 7 bases, leaving 9 bases between them. This chain's CDR3 is CASSLGAGEKLFF. In DNA form, the CDR3 reads TGTGCCAGCAGTTTGGGGGCAGGTGAAAAACTGTTTTTT.

The V gene is TRBV5-4, the J gene TRBJ1-2; D call uncertain. Germline CDR1 SGHNT, CDR2 YYREEE (reference sequence). V was clipped by 5 bases and J by 8 bases, with 25 bases between them. CDR3 length: 16 amino acids. CDR3 region: CASSIEQPTTGGGYTF. The CDR3 DNA sequence: TGTGCCAGCAGTATTGAACAGCCCACGACCGGAGGAGGCTACACCTTC.

The chain combines TRBV7-9 with TRBJ2-7; TRBD1 agrees at 8 bases. The CDR3 has 12 amino acids. The germline CDR1 and CDR2 sequences are SEHNR and FQNEAQ (reference sequence). Unmatched junction bases numbered 4, after V lost 6 bases and J lost 6 bases. CDR3 amino acids: CASRTGDGEQYF. DNA for the CDR3: TGTGCCAGCAGGACAGGGGATGGCGAGCAGTACTTC.

The table lists this clone with a count of one. CDR3: CASSDSGSQETQYF. The CDR3 region has the DNA TGTGCCAGCAGTGACTCGGGGTCCCAAGAGACCCAGTACTTC. The genes are TRBV2 and TRBJ2-5; D possibly corresponds to TRBD2 (5 bases). There are 14 residues in the CDR3. Germline CDR1 and CDR2: SNHLY and FYNNEI. The V end was cut by 3 bases, the J end by 1 base, with 9 bases between.